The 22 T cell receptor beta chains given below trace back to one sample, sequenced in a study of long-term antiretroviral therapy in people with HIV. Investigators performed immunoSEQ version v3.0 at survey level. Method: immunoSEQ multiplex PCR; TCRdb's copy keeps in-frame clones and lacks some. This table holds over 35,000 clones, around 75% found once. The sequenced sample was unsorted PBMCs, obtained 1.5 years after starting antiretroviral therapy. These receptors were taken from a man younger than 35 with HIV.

The CDR3 DNA sequence: TGTGCCAGCAGTTTAGGGGGGGTGACTGAAGCTTTCTTT. Amino acid sequence: CASSLGGVTEAFF. The chain is built from TRBV28 and TRBJ1-1; a possible D gene is TRBD1 (5 bases). This CDR3 is built from 13 residues. V shed 2 bases and J shed 5 bases, with 9 bases lying between them. Germline V gives CDR1 MDHEN, CDR2 SYDVKM.

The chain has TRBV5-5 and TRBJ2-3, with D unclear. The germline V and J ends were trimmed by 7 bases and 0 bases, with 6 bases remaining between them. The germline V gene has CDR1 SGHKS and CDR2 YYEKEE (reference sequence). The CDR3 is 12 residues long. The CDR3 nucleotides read TGTGCCAGCGTAAGGAGCACAGATACGCAGTATTTT. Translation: CASVRSTDTQYF.

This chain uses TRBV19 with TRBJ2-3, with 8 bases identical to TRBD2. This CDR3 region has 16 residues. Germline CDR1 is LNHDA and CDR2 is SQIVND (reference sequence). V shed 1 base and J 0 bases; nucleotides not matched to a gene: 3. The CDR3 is CASSIGAGASTDTQYF. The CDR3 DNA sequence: TGTGCCAGTAGTATAGGAGCGGGAGCTAGCACAGATACGCAGTATTTT.

The CDR3 here is CASTITDPGDEAFF. The CDR3, as DNA: TGTGCCAGCACTATCACCGATCCCGGGGATGAAGCTTTCTTT. This sequence joins TRBV28 and TRBJ1-1, with D unresolved. The CDR3 spans 14 residues. V was pared by 7 bases and J by 7 bases, with 19 bases between. Germline V CDR1 and CDR2: MDHEN, SYDVKM.

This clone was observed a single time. The CDR3 DNA sequence: TGTGCCAGCAGCCGAACAGGGTTAAGTCAGCCCCAGCATTTT. Its translation is CASSRTGLSQPQHF. This sequence joins TRBV5-5 and TRBJ1-5; possible D gene TRBD1, 6 bases. The CDR3 contains 14 residues. The V gene's germline CDR1 is SGHKS and CDR2 YYEKEE (reference sequence). Trimming removed 4 bases at V and 6 bases at J, with 14 bases between.

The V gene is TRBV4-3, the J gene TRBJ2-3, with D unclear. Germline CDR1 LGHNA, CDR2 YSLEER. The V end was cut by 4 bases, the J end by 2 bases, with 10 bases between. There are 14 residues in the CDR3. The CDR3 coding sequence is TGCGCCAGCAGCCGAGAGGCTTTCACAGATACGCAGTATTTT. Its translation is CASSREAFTDTQYF.

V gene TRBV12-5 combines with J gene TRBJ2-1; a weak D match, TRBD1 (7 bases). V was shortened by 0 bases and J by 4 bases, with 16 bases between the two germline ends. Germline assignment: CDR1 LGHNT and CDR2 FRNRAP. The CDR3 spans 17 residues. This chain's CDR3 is CASGLVVGRGAYNEQFF. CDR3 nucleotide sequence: TGTGCTAGTGGTTTGGTAGTGGGCAGGGGGGCGTACAATGAGCAGTTCTTC.

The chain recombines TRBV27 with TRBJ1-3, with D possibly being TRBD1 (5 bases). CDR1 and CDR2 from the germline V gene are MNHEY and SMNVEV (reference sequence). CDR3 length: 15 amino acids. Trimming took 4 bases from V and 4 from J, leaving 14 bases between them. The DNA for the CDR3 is TGTGCCAGCAGTTCCCACTCGCAGGGAGGAAACACCATATATTTT. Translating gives CASSSHSQGGNTIYF.

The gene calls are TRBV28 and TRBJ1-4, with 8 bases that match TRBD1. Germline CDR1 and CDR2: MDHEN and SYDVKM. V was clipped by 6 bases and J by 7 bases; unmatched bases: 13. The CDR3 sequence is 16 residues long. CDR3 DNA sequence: TGTGCCAGCAGGGCCCGACAGGGGTCGTCCCCTGAAAAACTGTTTTTT. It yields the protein CASRARQGSSPEKLFF.

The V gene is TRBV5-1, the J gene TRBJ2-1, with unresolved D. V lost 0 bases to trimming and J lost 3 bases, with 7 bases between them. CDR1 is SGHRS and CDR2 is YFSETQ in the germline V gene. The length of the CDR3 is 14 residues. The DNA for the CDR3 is TGCGCCAGCAGCTTGGGGGCCAACTACAATGAGCAGTTCTTC. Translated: CASSLGANYNEQFF.

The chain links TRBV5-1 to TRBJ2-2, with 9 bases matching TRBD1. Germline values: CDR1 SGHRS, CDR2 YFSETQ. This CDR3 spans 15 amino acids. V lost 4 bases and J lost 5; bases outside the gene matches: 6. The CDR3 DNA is TGCGCCAGCAGCACCAGGGGACAGGGTACCGGGGAGCTGTTTTTT. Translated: CASSTRGQGTGELFF.

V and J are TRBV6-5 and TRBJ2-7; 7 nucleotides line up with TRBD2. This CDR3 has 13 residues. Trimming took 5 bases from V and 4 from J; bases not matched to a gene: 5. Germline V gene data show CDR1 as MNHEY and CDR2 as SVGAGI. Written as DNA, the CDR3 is TGTGCCAGCAGTAAAAGGGAGGGTTACGAGCAGTACTTC. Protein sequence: CASSKREGYEQYF.

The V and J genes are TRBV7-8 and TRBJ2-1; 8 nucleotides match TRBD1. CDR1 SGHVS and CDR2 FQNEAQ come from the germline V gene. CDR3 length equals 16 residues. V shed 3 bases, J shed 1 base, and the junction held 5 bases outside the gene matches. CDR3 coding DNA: TGTGCCAGCAGCTTGGCCGGGACAGGTTCCTACAATGAGCAGTTCTTC. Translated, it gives CASSLAGTGSYNEQFF.

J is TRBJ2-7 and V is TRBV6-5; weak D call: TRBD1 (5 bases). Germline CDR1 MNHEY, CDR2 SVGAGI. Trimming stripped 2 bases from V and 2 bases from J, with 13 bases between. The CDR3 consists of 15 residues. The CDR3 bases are TGTGCCAGCAGTTACGGGGCGGATCTTCCCTACGAGCAGTACTTC. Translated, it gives CASSYGADLPYEQYF.

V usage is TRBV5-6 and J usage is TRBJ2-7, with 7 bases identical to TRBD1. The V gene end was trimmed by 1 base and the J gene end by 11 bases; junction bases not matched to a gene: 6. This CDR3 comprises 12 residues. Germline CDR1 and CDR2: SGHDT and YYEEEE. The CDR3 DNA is TGTGCCAGCAGCTTGACAGGGGCGATTGAGTACTTC. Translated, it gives CASSLTGAIEYF.

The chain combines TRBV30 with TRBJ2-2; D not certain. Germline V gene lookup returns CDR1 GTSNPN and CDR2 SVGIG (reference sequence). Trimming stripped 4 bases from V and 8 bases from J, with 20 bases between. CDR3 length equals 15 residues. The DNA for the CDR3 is TGTGCCTGGACCCATTTGTCCCATCCTTTTGGGGAGCTGTTTTTT. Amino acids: CAWTHLSHPFGELFF.

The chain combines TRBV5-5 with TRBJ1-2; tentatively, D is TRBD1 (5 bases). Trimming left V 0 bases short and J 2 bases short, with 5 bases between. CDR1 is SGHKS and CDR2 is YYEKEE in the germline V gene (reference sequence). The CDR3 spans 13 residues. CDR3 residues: CASSLAGNYGYTF. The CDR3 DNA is TGTGCCAGCAGCTTGGCAGGGAACTATGGCTACACCTTC.

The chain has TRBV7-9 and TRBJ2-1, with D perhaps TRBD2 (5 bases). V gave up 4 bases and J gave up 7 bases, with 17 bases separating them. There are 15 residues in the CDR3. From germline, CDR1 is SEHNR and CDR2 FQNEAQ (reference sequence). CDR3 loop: CASSSSWTGINEQFF. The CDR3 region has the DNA TGTGCCAGCAGCTCTTCATGGACTGGGATAAATGAGCAGTTCTTC.

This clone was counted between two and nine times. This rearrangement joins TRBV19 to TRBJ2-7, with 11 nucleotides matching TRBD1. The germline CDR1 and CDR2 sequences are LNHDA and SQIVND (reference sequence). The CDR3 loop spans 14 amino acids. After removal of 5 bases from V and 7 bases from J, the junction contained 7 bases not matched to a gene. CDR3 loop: CASSLGQGAWEQYF. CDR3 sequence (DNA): TGTGCCAGTAGTTTAGGACAGGGGGCATGGGAGCAGTACTTC.

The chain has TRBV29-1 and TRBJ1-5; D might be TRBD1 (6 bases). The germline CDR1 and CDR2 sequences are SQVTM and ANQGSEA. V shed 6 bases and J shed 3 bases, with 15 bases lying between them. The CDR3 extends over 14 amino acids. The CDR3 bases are TGCAGCGTCAAAGAGGGGGGTTCCAATCAGCCCCAGCATTTT. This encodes CSVKEGGSNQPQHF.

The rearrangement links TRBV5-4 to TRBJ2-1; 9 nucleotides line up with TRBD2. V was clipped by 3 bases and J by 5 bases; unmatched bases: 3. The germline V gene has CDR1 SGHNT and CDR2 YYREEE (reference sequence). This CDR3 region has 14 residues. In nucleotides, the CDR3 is TGTGCCAGCAGCTCCCGGACTAGCGACAATGAGCAGTTCTTC. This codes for CASSSRTSDNEQFF.

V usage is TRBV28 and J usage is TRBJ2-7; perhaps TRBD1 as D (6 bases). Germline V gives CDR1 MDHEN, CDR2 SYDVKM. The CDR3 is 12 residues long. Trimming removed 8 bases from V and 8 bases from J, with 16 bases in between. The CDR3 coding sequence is TGTGCCAGCCGAGGGCAGGGGCCCCAGCAGTACTTC. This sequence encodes CASRGQGPQQYF.